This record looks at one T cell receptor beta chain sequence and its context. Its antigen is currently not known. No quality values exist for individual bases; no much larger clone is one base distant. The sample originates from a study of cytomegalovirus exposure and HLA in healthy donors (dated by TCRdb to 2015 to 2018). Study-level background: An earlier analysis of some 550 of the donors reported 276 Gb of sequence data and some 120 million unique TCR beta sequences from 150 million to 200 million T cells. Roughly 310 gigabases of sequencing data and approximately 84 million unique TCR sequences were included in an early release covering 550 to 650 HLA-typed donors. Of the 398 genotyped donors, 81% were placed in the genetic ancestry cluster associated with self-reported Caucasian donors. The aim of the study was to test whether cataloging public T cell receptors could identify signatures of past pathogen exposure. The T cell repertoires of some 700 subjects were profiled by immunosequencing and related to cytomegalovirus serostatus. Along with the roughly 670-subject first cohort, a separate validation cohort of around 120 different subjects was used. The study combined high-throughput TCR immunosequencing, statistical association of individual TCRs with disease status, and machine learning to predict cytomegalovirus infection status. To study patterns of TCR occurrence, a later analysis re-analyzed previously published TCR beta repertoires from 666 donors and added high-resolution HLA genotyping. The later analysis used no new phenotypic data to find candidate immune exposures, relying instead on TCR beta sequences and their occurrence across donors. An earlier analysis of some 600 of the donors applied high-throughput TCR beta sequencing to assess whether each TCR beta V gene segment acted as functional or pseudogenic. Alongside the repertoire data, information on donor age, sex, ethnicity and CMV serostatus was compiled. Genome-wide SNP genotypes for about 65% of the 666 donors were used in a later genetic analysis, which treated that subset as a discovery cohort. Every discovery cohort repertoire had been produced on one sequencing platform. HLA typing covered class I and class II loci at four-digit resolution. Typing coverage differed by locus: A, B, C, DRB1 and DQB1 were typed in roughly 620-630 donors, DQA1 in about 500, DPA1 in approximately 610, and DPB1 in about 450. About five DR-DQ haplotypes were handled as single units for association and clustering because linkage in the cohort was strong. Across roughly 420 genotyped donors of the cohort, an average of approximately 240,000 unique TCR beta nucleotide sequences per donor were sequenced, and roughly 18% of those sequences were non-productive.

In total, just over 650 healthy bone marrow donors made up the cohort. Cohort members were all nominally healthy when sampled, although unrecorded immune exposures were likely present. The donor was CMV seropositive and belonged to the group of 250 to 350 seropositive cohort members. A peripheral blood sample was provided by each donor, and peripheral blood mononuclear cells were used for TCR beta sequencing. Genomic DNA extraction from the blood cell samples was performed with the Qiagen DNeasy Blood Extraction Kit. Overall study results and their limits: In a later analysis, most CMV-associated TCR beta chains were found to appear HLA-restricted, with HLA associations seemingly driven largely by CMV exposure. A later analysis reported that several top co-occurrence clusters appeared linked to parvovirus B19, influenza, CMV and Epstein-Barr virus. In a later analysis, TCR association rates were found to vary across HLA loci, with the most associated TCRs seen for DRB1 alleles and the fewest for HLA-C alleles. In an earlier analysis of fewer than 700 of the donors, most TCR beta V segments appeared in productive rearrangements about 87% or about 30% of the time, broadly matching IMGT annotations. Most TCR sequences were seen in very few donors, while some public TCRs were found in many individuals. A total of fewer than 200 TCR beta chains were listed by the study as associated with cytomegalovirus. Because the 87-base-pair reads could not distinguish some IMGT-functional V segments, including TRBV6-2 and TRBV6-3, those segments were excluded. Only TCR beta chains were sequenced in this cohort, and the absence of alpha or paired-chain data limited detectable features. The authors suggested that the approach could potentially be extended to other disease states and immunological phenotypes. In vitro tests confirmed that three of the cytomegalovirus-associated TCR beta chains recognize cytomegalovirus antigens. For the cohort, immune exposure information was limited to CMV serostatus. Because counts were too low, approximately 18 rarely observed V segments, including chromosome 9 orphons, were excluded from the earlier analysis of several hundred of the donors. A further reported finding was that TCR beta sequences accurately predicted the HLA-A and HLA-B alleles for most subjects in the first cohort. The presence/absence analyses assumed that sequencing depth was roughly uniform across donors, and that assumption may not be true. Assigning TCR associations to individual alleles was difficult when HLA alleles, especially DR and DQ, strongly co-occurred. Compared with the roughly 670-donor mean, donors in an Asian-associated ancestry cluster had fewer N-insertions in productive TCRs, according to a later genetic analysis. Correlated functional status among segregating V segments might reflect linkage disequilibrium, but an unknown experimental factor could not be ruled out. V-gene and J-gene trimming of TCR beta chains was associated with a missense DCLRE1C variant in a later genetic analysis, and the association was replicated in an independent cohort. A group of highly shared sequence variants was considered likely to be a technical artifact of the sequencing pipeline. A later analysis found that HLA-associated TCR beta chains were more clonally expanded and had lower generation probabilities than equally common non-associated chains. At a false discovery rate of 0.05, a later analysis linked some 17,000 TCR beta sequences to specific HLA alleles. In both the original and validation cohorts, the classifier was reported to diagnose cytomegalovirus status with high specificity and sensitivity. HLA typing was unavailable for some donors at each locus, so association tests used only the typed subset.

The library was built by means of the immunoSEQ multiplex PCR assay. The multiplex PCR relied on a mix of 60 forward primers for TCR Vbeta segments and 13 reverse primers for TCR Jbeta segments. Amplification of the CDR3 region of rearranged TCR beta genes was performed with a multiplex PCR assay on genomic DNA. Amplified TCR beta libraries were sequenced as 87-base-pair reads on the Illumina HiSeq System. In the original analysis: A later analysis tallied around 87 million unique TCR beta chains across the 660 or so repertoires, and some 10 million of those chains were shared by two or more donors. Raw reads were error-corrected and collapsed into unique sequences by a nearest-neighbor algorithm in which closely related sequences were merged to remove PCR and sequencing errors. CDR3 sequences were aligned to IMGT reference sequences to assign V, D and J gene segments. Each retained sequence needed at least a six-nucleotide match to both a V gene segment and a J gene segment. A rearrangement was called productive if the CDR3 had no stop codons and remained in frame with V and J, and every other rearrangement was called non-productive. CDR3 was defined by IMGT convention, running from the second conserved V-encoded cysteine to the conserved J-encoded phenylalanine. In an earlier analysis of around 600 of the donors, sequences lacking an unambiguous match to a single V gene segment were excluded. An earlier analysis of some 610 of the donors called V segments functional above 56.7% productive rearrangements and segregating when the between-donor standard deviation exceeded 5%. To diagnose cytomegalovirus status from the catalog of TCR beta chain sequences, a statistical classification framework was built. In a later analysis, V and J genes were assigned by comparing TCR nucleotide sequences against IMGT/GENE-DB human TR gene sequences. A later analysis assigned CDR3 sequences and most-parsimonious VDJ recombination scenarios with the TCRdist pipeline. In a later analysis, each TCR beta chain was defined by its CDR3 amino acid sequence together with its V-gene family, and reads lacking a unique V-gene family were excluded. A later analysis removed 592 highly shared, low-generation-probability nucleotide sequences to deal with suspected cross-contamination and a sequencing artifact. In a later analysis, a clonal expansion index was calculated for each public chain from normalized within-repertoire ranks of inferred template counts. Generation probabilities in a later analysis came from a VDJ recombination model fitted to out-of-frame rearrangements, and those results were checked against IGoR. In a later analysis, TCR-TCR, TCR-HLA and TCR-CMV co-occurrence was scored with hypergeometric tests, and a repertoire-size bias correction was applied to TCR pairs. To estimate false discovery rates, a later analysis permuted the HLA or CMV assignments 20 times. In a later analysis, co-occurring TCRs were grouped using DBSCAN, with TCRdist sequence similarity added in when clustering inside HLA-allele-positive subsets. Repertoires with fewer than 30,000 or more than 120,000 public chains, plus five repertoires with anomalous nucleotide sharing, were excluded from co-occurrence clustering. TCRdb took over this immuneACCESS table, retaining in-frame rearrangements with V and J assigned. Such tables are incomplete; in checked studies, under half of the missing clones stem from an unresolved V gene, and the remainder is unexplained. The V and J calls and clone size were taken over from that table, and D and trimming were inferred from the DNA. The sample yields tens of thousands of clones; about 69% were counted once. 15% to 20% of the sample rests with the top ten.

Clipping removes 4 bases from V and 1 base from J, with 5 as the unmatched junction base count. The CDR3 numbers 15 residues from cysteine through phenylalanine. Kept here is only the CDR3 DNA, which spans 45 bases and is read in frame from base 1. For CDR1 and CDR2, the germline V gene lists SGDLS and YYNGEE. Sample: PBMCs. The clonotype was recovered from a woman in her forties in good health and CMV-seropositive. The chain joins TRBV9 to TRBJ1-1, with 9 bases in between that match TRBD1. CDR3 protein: CASSPEGQGNTEAFF. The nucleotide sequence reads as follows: TGTGCCAGCAGCCCCGAGGGACAGGGGAACACTGAAGCTTTCTTT.